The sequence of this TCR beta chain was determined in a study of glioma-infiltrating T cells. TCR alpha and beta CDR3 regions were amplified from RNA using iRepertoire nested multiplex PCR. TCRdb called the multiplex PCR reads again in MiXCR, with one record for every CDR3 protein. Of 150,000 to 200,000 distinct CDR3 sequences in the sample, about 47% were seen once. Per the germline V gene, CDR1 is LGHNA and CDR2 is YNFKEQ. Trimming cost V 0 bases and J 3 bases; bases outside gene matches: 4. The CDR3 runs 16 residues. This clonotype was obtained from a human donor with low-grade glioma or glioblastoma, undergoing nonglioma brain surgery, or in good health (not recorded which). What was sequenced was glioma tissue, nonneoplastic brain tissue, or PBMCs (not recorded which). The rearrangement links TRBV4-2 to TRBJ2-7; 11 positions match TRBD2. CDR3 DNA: TGTGCCAGCAGCCAAGATGTTACTAGCGGGGGCTACGAGCAGTACTTC. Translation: CASSQDVTSGGYEQYF.